Detailed here is one T cell receptor (beta chain). The V end was cut by 0 bases, the J end by 6 bases, with 9 bases between. Germline values: CDR1 ENHRY, CDR2 SYGVKD. The length of the CDR3 is 14 residues. These data are taken from a study of blood T cell repertoires in COVID-19. Looking at the study overall: Acute-phase and convalescent COVID-19 samples originated in the United States, Italy and Spain. T cells, B-cell-depleted T cells, or PBMCs provided the cDNA or gDNA that served as material.

In the original processing: Amplified reference gene primers provided the basis for estimating nucleated cell counts. Here immunoSEQ multiplex PCR was the method, and the copy in TCRdb shows in-frame clones only, minus some. V, J and clone size are those of that table, while D and trimming were read from the DNA. The sample comprises 60,000 or so clones, approximately 90% of which are singletons, and roughly 1.7% rests with the top ten. The specimen sequenced was peripheral blood. The origin of this receptor is a human donor in a cohort sampled during active COVID-19. The chain links TRBV10-3 to TRBJ1-5, with D hard to call. The CDR3 sequence is CAISESAGTQPQHF. The CDR3 region has the DNA TGTGCCATCAGTGAGTCGGCGGGAACTCAGCCCCAGCATTTT.